Shown below are 26 T cell receptor beta chains from a single sample sequenced in a study of cytomegalovirus exposure and HLA in healthy donors. The PCR was carried out with 60 Vbeta primers and 13 Jbeta primers. Sequencing used immunoSEQ multiplex PCR; TCRdb keeps in-frame clones, though not all of them. Among 90,000 to 95,000 clones, 78% were seen once, and the ten largest hold about 4.4%. The source material was PBMCs. The receptors derive from a male donor in good health and CMV-seropositive.

The chain recombines TRBV2 with TRBJ2-1; perhaps TRBD2 as D (7 bases). The CDR3 is 15 amino acids. Per the germline V gene, CDR1 is SNHLY and CDR2 is FYNNEI. Trimming left V 6 bases short and J 2 bases short, with 14 bases between. CDR3 in DNA: TGTGCCAGCAGCTATGGGGGGGGCCCCTACAATGAGCAGTTCTTC. Amino acid sequence: CASSYGGGPYNEQFF.

Here the CDR3 DNA reads TGTGCCAGCAGCTTGGGAAACCGCGGAGGGGTGAACACTGAAGCTTTCTTT. Its protein is CASSLGNRGGVNTEAFF. The V gene is TRBV5-6, the J gene TRBJ1-1; the D gene is possibly TRBD1 (5 bases). Germline V gene lookup returns CDR1 SGHDT and CDR2 YYEEEE. Trimming removed 0 bases at V and 0 bases at J, with 15 bases between. The CDR3 loop spans 17 amino acids.

The chain recombines TRBV2 with TRBJ1-3, with 8 bases identical to TRBD1. Germline V gene data show CDR1 as SNHLY and CDR2 as FYNNEI. V lost 6 bases and J lost 0; bases outside the gene matches: 4. The CDR3 is 15 amino acids. CDR3 sequence reads: CASRSQGASGNTIYF. The CDR3 DNA reads TGTGCCAGCAGGTCCCAGGGGGCCTCTGGAAACACCATATATTTT. Looking up the rest from reference TRBV2 and TRBJ1-3 gives the full variable domain: EPEVTQTPSHQVTQMGQEVILRCVPISNHLYFYWYRQILGQKVEFLVSFYNNEISEKSEIFDDQFSVERPDGSNFTLKIRSTKLEDSAMYFCASRSQGASGNTIYFGEGSWLTVV.

A few counts support this clone. The V call is TRBV2, the J call TRBJ2-1, with D maybe TRBD1 (5 bases). Trimming took 6 bases from V and 5 from J, leaving 17 bases between them. CDR1 and CDR2 (germline): SNHLY, FYNNEI. The CDR3 has 15 residues. The CDR3: CASREQVIRHNEQFF. CDR3 in DNA: TGTGCCAGCAGAGAACAGGTTATCCGTCACAATGAGCAGTTCTTC.

This chain links TRBV5-1 with TRBJ1-6; no definite D call. V lost 0 bases and J 4 bases, leaving 8 bases between the germline ends. CDR3 size: 15 residues. Germline CDR1 reads SGHRS; CDR2 reads YFSETQ. The CDR3 DNA is TGCGCCAGCAGCTTGGGGACGGGATATAATTCACCCCTCCACTTT. The encoded protein is CASSLGTGYNSPLHF.

J is TRBJ1-3 and V is TRBV28; tentative D call: TRBD1 (6 bases). V gave up 8 bases and J gave up 4 bases, with 12 bases separating them. The CDR3 extends over 13 amino acids. CDR1 is MDHEN, CDR2 SYDVKM, per germline. CDR3 DNA sequence: TGTGCCAGCCGGAAGACAGGAGGAAACACCATATATTTT. Translated: CASRKTGGNTIYF.

The chain joins TRBV10-1 to TRBJ2-6; 10 positions agree with TRBD1. Per the germline V gene, CDR1 is WNHNN and CDR2 is SYGVQD (reference sequence). With 2 bases clipped from V and 0 bases from J, the junction kept 1 base outside the gene matches. The CDR3 runs 17 residues. CDR3 DNA: TGCGCCAGCAGTGAGGGGGACAGGGGCTCTGGGGCCAACGTCCTGACTTTC. It yields the protein CASSEGDRGSGANVLTF.

The chain employs TRBV7-8 and TRBJ1-3; 9 bases line up with TRBD1. Losses at the gene ends were 5 bases for V and 2 bases for J; bases not matched to a gene: 4. Germline V CDR1 and CDR2: SGHVS, FQNEAQ. The CDR3 spans 15 residues. CDR3: CASSPGQGPGNTIYF. The CDR3 bases are TGTGCCAGCAGCCCCGGACAGGGGCCTGGAAACACCATATATTTT.

This clone was detected only once. The chain is built from TRBV7-9 and TRBJ2-1, with 10 bases aligning to TRBD2. The trim removed 5 bases at V and 6 bases at J, leaving 10 bases unmatched. Germline CDR1 reads SEHNR; CDR2 reads FQNEAQ (reference sequence). The CDR3 loop spans 16 amino acids. In nucleotides, the CDR3 is TGTGCCAGCAGCCCCCCATCTAGCGGGGGAATCAATGAGCAGTTCTTC. This sequence encodes CASSPPSSGGINEQFF.

The chain employs TRBV11-2 and TRBJ2-7; 9 bases are shared with TRBD1. Germline V gene lookup returns CDR1 SGHAT and CDR2 FQNNGV. V lost 4 bases, J lost 2 bases, and 9 bases stayed unmatched. This CDR3 is 16 amino acids long. CDR3 nucleotide sequence: TGTGCCAGCAGCTCACAGCGCGGACAGGGGCCCTACGAGCAGTACTTC. It codes for CASSSQRGQGPYEQYF.

The chain uses TRBV10-3 and TRBJ2-3, with D possibly matching TRBD1 (5 bases). The germline gives CDR1 ENHRY, CDR2 SYGVKD. V shed 6 bases and J shed 6 bases, with 16 bases lying between them. The CDR3 contains 14 residues. The CDR3 region has the DNA TGTGCCATCAGGATTGGACAAATGGGGGATACGCAGTATTTT. Translated: CAIRIGQMGDTQYF.

The chain recombines TRBV27 with TRBJ2-7, with 9 bases matching TRBD1. V lost 2 bases to trimming and J lost 4 bases; unmatched junction nucleotides: 3. The CDR3 is 14 residues long. Germline V gives CDR1 MNHEY, CDR2 SMNVEV (reference sequence). This chain's CDR3 is CASSLGTGSYEQYF. The CDR3, as DNA: TGTGCCAGCAGTTTAGGGACAGGGAGTTACGAGCAGTACTTC.

This chain uses TRBV21-1 with TRBJ2-3; the table's D call, TRBD2, has no DNA check behind it. TRBV21-1 corresponds to a pseudogene. CDR3 length: 14 amino acids. The CDR3, as DNA: TGTGCCAGCAGCAACCCTATCCGTGAAGATACGCAGTATTTT. It translates to CASSNPIREDTQYF.

This clone showed up just a few times. The chain uses TRBV27 and TRBJ2-1; D not certain. The CDR3 spans 12 residues. V was clipped by 6 bases and J by 7 bases, with 10 bases between them. Germline lookup yields CDR1 MNHEY and CDR2 SMNVEV (reference sequence). CDR3 nucleotides: TGTGCCAGCAGAGTCAGGTGGAATGAGCAGTTCTTC. Residues: CASRVRWNEQFF.

J is TRBJ2-1 and V is TRBV4-2, with 13 bases matching TRBD2. The CDR3 is made up of 18 amino acids. With 4 bases clipped from V and 0 bases from J, the junction kept 6 bases outside the gene matches. Germline lookup yields CDR1 LGHNA and CDR2 YNFKEQ. In nucleotides, the CDR3 is TGTGCCAGCAGCCTCGGGACTAGCGGGGCTAGCTCCTACAATGAGCAGTTCTTC. Encoded protein: CASSLGTSGASSYNEQFF.

This clone was observed once. The V call is TRBV30, the J call TRBJ2-3; tentatively, D is TRBD2 (5 bases). V shed 5 bases and J shed 4 bases, with 10 bases lying between them. Germline V gives CDR1 GTSNPN, CDR2 SVGIG (reference sequence). The CDR3 runs 12 residues. CDR3 coding DNA: TGTGCCTGGGCTCCGGGGTCAGATACGCAGTATTTT. Amino acid sequence: CAWAPGSDTQYF.

The table lists this clone with a few counts. The chain couples TRBV28 to TRBJ1-6, with D tentatively TRBD1 (5 bases). The length of the CDR3 is 14 residues. V was pared by 2 bases and J by 6 bases, with 8 bases between. Germline CDR1 MDHEN, CDR2 SYDVKM. CDR3 coding DNA: TGTGCCAGCAGTTTAAGGGACTTTAATTCACCCCTCCACTTT. Translation gives CASSLRDFNSPLHF.

The chain couples TRBV28 to TRBJ2-5, with D unresolved. This CDR3 comprises 13 residues. The V gene lost 2 bases and the J gene lost 2 bases, with 6 bases spanning the gap. Germline CDR1 MDHEN, CDR2 SYDVKM. The CDR3: CASSLGLQETQYF. The CDR3 region has the DNA TGTGCCAGCAGTTTAGGGCTACAAGAGACCCAGTACTTC.

The genes are TRBV2 and TRBJ2-3; 7 nucleotides align to TRBD1. Germline V lookup: CDR1 SNHLY, CDR2 FYNNEI. V lost 4 bases and J lost 2; bases outside the gene matches: 3. CDR3 size: 14 residues. CDR3 loop: CASSVEGATDTQYF. Here the CDR3 DNA reads TGTGCCAGCAGTGTAGAGGGGGCCACAGATACGCAGTATTTT.

In this sample, this clone turned up a few times. The rearrangement joins TRBV28 to TRBJ1-5; D is ambiguous. From germline, CDR1 is MDHEN and CDR2 SYDVKM. This CDR3 region has 14 residues. V was clipped by 6 bases and J by 0 bases, with 9 bases between them. The CDR3 coding sequence is TGTGCCAGCAGCCTTTCGGGTAGCAATCAGCCCCAGCATTTT. Amino acids: CASSLSGSNQPQHF.

V gene TRBV2 combines with J gene TRBJ2-2, with TRBD1 matching over 8 bases. This CDR3 is built from 15 residues. CDR1 is SNHLY and CDR2 is FYNNEI in the germline V gene. V was clipped by 5 bases and J by 4 bases; unmatched bases: 6. In nucleotides, the CDR3 is TGTGCCAGCAGTCTACAGGGGGTCGGCACCGGGGAGCTGTTTTTT. Translation gives CASSLQGVGTGELFF.

This sequence joins TRBV30 and TRBJ1-6; D is undetermined. V dropped 0 bases and J dropped 7 bases, with 16 bases sitting between them. CDR1 is GTSNPN, CDR2 SVGIG, per germline (reference sequence). The CDR3 sequence is 16 residues long. The CDR3 sequence: CAWSVRRPGRNSPLHF. The DNA of the CDR3 is TGTGCCTGGAGTGTAAGGAGGCCCGGTAGGAATTCACCCCTCCACTTT.

The rearrangement uses TRBV6-1 and TRBJ1-5, with 9 nucleotides matching TRBD1. This CDR3 spans 15 amino acids. J was trimmed by 4 bases and V by 7 bases; bases with no gene match: 8. The germline V gene encodes CDR1 MNHNS and CDR2 SASEGT. This chain's CDR3 is CASKKGGQGNQPQHF. Here the CDR3 DNA reads TGTGCCAGCAAGAAAGGGGGACAGGGAAATCAGCCCCAGCATTTT.

This clone has more than one count but fewer than ten. The chain uses TRBV7-9 and TRBJ1-2, with D perhaps TRBD1 (5 bases). In germline, CDR1 is SEHNR, CDR2 FQNEAQ (reference sequence). The CDR3 loop spans 16 amino acids. Trimming took 2 bases from V and 4 from J, leaving 17 bases between them. This chain's CDR3 is CASSLNGHQTTYGYTF. CDR3 coding DNA: TGTGCCAGCAGCTTAAACGGACACCAAACTACCTATGGCTACACCTTC.

This clone was seen a handful of times. The J gene is TRBJ2-7, the V gene TRBV4-1; 7 bases map to TRBD2. The CDR3 spans 15 residues. In germline, CDR1 is MGHRA, CDR2 YSYEKL. With 4 bases clipped from V and 5 bases from J, the junction kept 11 bases outside the gene matches. DNA for the CDR3: TGCGCCAGCAGCCGGGGCGGGAGTTCTCTTGACGAGCAGTACTTC. Protein: CASSRGGSSLDEQYF.

This chain uses TRBV6-5 with TRBJ2-1, with 9 bases fitting TRBD2. The CDR3 totals 15 residues. Germline CDR1 and CDR2: MNHEY and SVGAGI. The J segment lost 7 bases and the V segment lost 2 bases, leaving 6 bases of the junction unmatched. CDR3 sequence (DNA): TGTGCCAGCAGTTACGGGCGGGGGGGCAAGAATGAGCAGTTCTTC. Its protein is CASSYGRGGKNEQFF.